A few counts support the clone carrying this TCR beta chain. The V end lost 7 bases, the J end lost 0 bases, and 12 bases lay between the germline ends. CDR1 is MGHDK, CDR2 SYGVNS, per germline. The CDR3 has 15 residues. The data were obtained in a study of spatial heterogeneity in lung cancer. Study details: Follow-up PBMC samples were sequenced when available, at a median of about two years after resection.

The time point here: blood at routine non-recurrence follow-up after resection. Via MiXCR, TCRdb re-called the 5' RACE reads, giving one row per CDR3 protein. Among 110,000 or so distinct CDR3 sequences, under 14% were seen once, and the ten largest hold 20% to 25%. The gene calls are TRBV25-1 and TRBJ2-2; D is possibly TRBD1 (6 bases). The TCR was taken from a female donor with early-stage non-small cell lung cancer. The sample was PBMCs, taken at follow-up. This CDR3 is CASKNDRTNTGELFF. The CDR3 DNA reads TGTGCCAGCAAGAACGACAGGACGAACACCGGGGAGCTGTTTTTT.